These 10 T cell receptor beta chains were all obtained from the same sample, sequenced in a study of blood T cell repertoires in COVID-19. The protocol was immunoSEQ multiplex PCR, while the TCRdb copy is restricted to in-frame clones and leaves out a portion. The table includes 75,000 to 80,000 clones, 88% detected once. The specimen sequenced was peripheral blood. The receptors shown here come from a human donor in a cohort sampled during active COVID-19.

The chain carries TRBV23-1 and TRBJ2-2; no reliable D call. TRBV23-1 is placed among ORFs of uncertain function. V lost 10 bases and J lost 7, with 10 bases in between. The CDR3 has 11 amino acids. CDR3 sequence reads: CANPLLGELFF. The CDR3 DNA reads TGCGCCAATCCCCTACTCGGGGAGCTGTTTTTT.

This CDR3 reads CASSSSPRSDEQFF. The CDR3 bases are TGCGCCAGCAGTAGTTCGCCACGAAGCGATGAGCAGTTCTTC. The chain employs TRBV10-2 and TRBJ2-1, with unresolved D. CDR1 is WSHSY and CDR2 is SAAADI in the germline V gene. The CDR3 is 14 residues long. V shed 5 bases and J shed 8 bases, with 16 bases lying between them.

V is TRBV5-1 and J is TRBJ1-5, with D uncertain. The CDR3 has 15 residues. V lost 0 bases, J lost 2 bases, and 9 bases lay in between. Per the germline V gene, CDR1 is SGHRS and CDR2 is YFSETQ. For the CDR3, the DNA is TGCGCCAGCAGCTTGGCCGGGATCGGCAATCAGCCCCAGCATTTT. Translating gives CASSLAGIGNQPQHF.

The chain carries TRBV5-1 and TRBJ2-3, with D perhaps TRBD1 (6 bases). Germline V gene sequence: CDR1 SGHRS, CDR2 YFSETQ. This CDR3 is 15 amino acids long. Trimming shortened V by 0 bases and J by 4 bases, and 12 bases separated the two germline ends. CDR3 residues: CASSLVRAGADTQYF. The CDR3 DNA reads TGCGCCAGCAGCTTGGTTCGGGCAGGGGCAGATACGCAGTATTTT. The whole variable domain, remainder taken from reference TRBV5-1 and TRBJ2-3, is KAGVTQTPRYLIKTRGQQVTLSCSPISGHRSVSWYQQTPGQGLQFLFEYFSETQRNKGNFPGRFSGRQFSNSRSEMNVSTLELGDSALYLCASSLVRAGADTQYFGPGTRLTVL.

The chain carries TRBV5-1 and TRBJ2-1; 8 nucleotides match TRBD2. This CDR3 region has 17 residues. The germline CDR1 and CDR2 sequences are SGHRS and YFSETQ. Trimming at V came to 2 bases and at J to 2 bases, leaving 9 bases not matched to a gene. The CDR3 DNA follows: TGCGCCAGCAGCTTTGGAGCCGGGAGGGCCCCCTACAATGAGCAGTTCTTC. It encodes CASSFGAGRAPYNEQFF.

The CDR3 DNA reads as TGTGCCAGCAGCCAATCCCTAACCTACAATGAGCAGTTCTTC. This translates into CASSQSLTYNEQFF. V and J are TRBV4-2 and TRBJ2-1, with D uncertain. The CDR3 extends over 14 amino acids. Germline V gives CDR1 LGHNA, CDR2 YNFKEQ. Between the trimmed V and J ends, which lost 2 bases and 2 bases, there was a span of 7 bases.

The chain links TRBV29-1 to TRBJ2-3; 10 bases map to TRBD2. With V trimmed by 3 bases and J by 5 bases, 2 bases remained unmatched. There are 13 residues in the CDR3. Germline CDR1 SQVTM, CDR2 ANQGSEA. Written as DNA, the CDR3 is TGCAGCGTTGATAGCGGGGGGTTAGATACGCAGTATTTT. Amino acid sequence: CSVDSGGLDTQYF.

J is TRBJ1-5 and V is TRBV10-3; 7 positions agree with TRBD1. Germline loops: CDR1 ENHRY, CDR2 SYGVKD. The CDR3 runs 13 residues. Trimming took 11 bases from V and 4 from J; bases not matched to a gene: 8. The CDR3 bases are TGTGCCCCGCAAGGGACAGTGAATCAGCCCCAGCATTTT. Protein product: CAPQGTVNQPQHF.

The chain combines TRBV5-4 with TRBJ2-7, with D possibly being TRBD2 (5 bases). Germline loops: CDR1 SGHNT, CDR2 YYREEE (reference sequence). The V gene lost 1 base and the J gene lost 2 bases, with 7 bases spanning the gap. The CDR3 spans 13 residues. The CDR3 spells CASSLSGTYEQYF. In DNA form, the CDR3 reads TGTGCCAGCAGCTTGTCGGGAACCTACGAGCAGTACTTC.

The chain uses TRBV5-1 and TRBJ1-2, with D perhaps matching TRBD1 (5 bases). CDR1 is SGHRS and CDR2 is YFSETQ in the germline V gene. Trimming cost V 4 bases and J 3 bases, with 13 bases left between them. The CDR3 is 14 residues long. DNA of the CDR3: TGCGCCAGCAGCCTCGCGGGGCTCGACTATGGCTACACCTTC. Amino acid sequence: CASSLAGLDYGYTF.